What follows is one TCR beta chain and its context. This CDR3 has 18 residues. Germline V lookup: CDR1 SGHRS, CDR2 YFSETQ. Deletions cut 2 bases from V and 0 bases from J, with 17 bases between. The sample is drawn from a study of T-cell reconstitution after alpha-beta-depleted transplantation in children. TCRbeta library preparation incorporated unique molecular identifiers. TCRdb processed the PCR reads anew with MiXCR; each CDR3 protein has one entry. The sample records hundreds of thousands of distinct CDR3 sequences, over 10% being singletons. The TCR originated in a male patient between 10 and 17 years old who had a stem cell transplant for acute myeloid leukemia, so the T cells may come from the graft donor. The V and J genes are TRBV5-1 and TRBJ1-4; a possible D gene is TRBD1 (6 bases). This sample comprised PBMCs, mostly from graft donor cells, obtained 360 days after TCRalphabeta/CD19-depleted stem cell transplant. The DNA of the CDR3 is TGCGCCAGCAGCTTCGGGATGGTAACAGGGACAACTAATGAAAAACTGTTTTTT. Translating it yields CASSFGMVTGTTNEKLFF.